This entry is about one T cell receptor (beta chain). The V segment lost 0 bases and the J segment 10 bases; nucleotides outside the gene matches: 7. CDR1 is SGHKS and CDR2 is YYEKEE in the germline V gene (reference sequence). The CDR3 runs to 15 residues. Naive-designated CD8 cells lacked CD45RO, were positively enriched for CCR7, and omitted terminally differentiated effector memory CD45RA+ cells. These data are taken from a study of shared clonotypes between healthy human individuals. Study as a whole: The study drew on a couple of women and three men aged 18 to 49 as donors.

About 33,000 T cell genomes (approximately 0.2 ug DNA) went into each sorted-subset replicate. Per the original methods: ImmunoSEQ supplied junction-only sequences lacking quality scores, so filtering was different. Assay: immunoSEQ multiplex PCR; the TCRdb copy retains only in-frame clones and omits some. V and J calls and clone size are copied from that table; D and trimming were computed from the DNA. The top ten clones hold 1.2% of a sample with about 2 million clones, approximately 95% of them seen once. The specimen sequenced was naive CD8+ T cells sorted from blood. The receptor's source is a man aged 18 to 30 in good health. The chain is built from TRBV5-5 and TRBJ2-1; 10 positions match TRBD2. The CDR3 reads CASSLALAGTIEQFF. The CDR3 coding sequence is TGTGCCAGCAGCTTGGCACTAGCGGGGACAATAGAGCAGTTCTTC. The full variable domain, with the rest looked up from reference TRBV5-5 and TRBJ2-1, is DAGVTQSPTHLIKTRGQQVTLRCSPISGHKSVSWYQQVLGQGPQFIFQYYEKEERGRGNFPDRFSARQFPNYSSELNVNALLLGDSALYLCASSLALAGTIEQFFGPGTRLTVL.